Reported below is one T cell receptor beta chain. The antigen remains unidentified. Repertoires were generated with immunoSEQ multiplex PCR, while TCRdb's copy carries only in-frame clones and drops some. The data show around 10,000 clones, about 86% seen once. The sample belongs to a study of STAT5B mutations in CD4+ large granular lymphocyte leukemia. Study observations and caveats: Roughly 27% of private leukemic clonotypes occurred rarely in other patients' non-leukemic repertoires.

Germline values: CDR1 SGHNT, CDR2 YENEEA. V shed 3 bases and J shed 5 bases, with 16 bases lying between them. The CDR3 totals 15 residues. Bead-separated CD4+, CD4+CD8+, CD57+ or CD56+ fractions, or PBMC, were used. The material sequenced was PBMCs. The sequence was obtained from a man aged 60-69 years with CD4+ T-cell large granular lymphocyte leukemia. This chain joins TRBV11-3 and TRBJ2-5, with D uncertain. The CDR3 here is CASSLSGARMETQYF. Here the CDR3 DNA reads TGTGCCAGCAGCTTGTCTGGTGCAAGGATGGAGACCCAGTACTTC.